This T cell receptor beta chain was sequenced in a study of blood T cell repertoires in COVID-19. Study-wide context: Acute and convalescent COVID-19 specimens originated in the United States, Italy and Spain. In each case, the material was cDNA or gDNA derived from T cells, B-cell-depleted T cells, or PBMCs.

Per the original data handling: By means of reference gene primer amplification, nucleated cell counts were estimated. Some clones are missing from TCRdb's copy, which holds only in-frame ones; the method was immunoSEQ multiplex PCR. V and J calls and clone size are those listed in that table; D and trimming were worked out from the DNA. The profile shows about 190,000 clones, around 90% of them singletons. CDR3 length: 15 residues. V gave up 0 bases and J gave up 1 base, with 7 bases separating them. In germline, CDR1 is SGHRS, CDR2 YFSETQ. The source of this sequence is a man aged 50-60 years with acute or convalescent COVID-19. The sequenced sample consisted of peripheral blood. J is TRBJ2-2 and V is TRBV5-1; D may be TRBD2 (5 bases). The CDR3 loop is CASSLGAVNTGELFF. CDR3 coding DNA: TGCGCCAGCAGCTTGGGAGCGGTGAACACCGGGGAGCTGTTTTTT.